These 11 T cell receptor beta chains originate from one sample sequenced in a study of T cell repertoires in cytomegalovirus infection. TCRdb re-called the reads with MiXCR, one entry per CDR3 protein. The data show around 240,000 distinct CDR3 sequences, roughly 20% seen once. Sequencing was performed on CD8+ T cells from PBMCs. Receptors originate from a human donor in good health (CMV status not recorded). Some clones in this sample may be carry-over from other donors' samples.

This clonotype has ten or more counts. This rearrangement joins TRBV7-2 to TRBJ2-7; the D gene is possibly TRBD2 (6 bases). The V end lost 0 bases, the J end lost 7 bases, and 16 bases lay between the germline ends. Germline lookup yields CDR1 SGHTA and CDR2 FQGNSA. The CDR3 has 15 residues. The CDR3 bases are TGTGCCAGCAGCTTAGCCGCGGGGTGGTTGCAGGAGCAGTACTTC. Protein: CASSLAAGWLQEQYF.

This clonotype was seen at least ten times. The CDR3 region has the DNA TGTGCCAGTAGTATAGGAGGGGGAACTGAAGCTTTCTTT. Translation: CASSIGGGTEAFF. This rearrangement joins TRBV19 to TRBJ1-1; D is possibly TRBD1 (6 bases). CDR3 size: 13 residues. Deletions cut 1 base from V and 5 bases from J, with 8 bases between. Germline V CDR1 and CDR2: LNHDA, SQIVND (reference sequence).

This clonotype was recorded a few times. Mismatch with germline at one junction end may stem from a read error. The chain is built from TRBV7-6 and TRBJ2-5; 8 bases are a match to TRBD2. Germline CDR1 SGHVS, CDR2 FNYEAQ. This CDR3 spans 12 amino acids. The CDR3 protein is CASRTLAAPMDF. The CDR3 DNA follows: TGTGCCAGCAGGACACTAGCGGCGCCAATGGACTTC.

This clonotype was seen a few times. J is TRBJ2-7 and V is TRBV7-9; D is undetermined. Trimming stripped 1 base from V and 6 bases from J, with 7 bases between. Germline V gives CDR1 SEHNR, CDR2 FQNEAQ (reference sequence). This CDR3 comprises 12 residues. CDR3 amino acids: CASSLGISEQYF. The DNA of the CDR3 is TGTGCCAGCAGCTTAGGGATATCCGAGCAGTACTTC.

The V gene is TRBV12-3 or TRBV12-4, the J gene TRBJ1-1; possibly TRBD1 for D (5 bases). V lost 0 bases and J 4 bases, leaving 12 bases between the germline ends. The CDR3 has 15 amino acids. In nucleotides, the CDR3 is TGTGCCAGCAGTTTAGCGCTGTCAGGGACCACTGAAGCTTTCTTT. Translated: CASSLALSGTTEAFF.

This clonotype was recorded a few times. This sequence joins TRBV28 and TRBJ1-5; D may be TRBD1 (6 bases). From germline, CDR1 is MDHEN and CDR2 SYDVKM. This CDR3 contains 14 residues. Trimming stripped 7 bases from V and 7 bases from J, with 17 bases between. For the CDR3, the DNA is TGTGCCAGCACCTCGGGGGGGGGCTGGCAGCCCCAGCATTTT. Encoded protein: CASTSGGGWQPQHF.

This clonotype was seen ten or more times. The CDR3 coding sequence is TGCAGCGTTGAGAGGGGAGACACCCGGGGCTACACCTTC. It codes for CSVERGDTRGYTF. The gene calls are TRBV29-1 and TRBJ1-2; possibly TRBD1 for D (5 bases). In germline, CDR1 is SQVTM, CDR2 ANQGSEA. Trimming left V 3 bases short and J 8 bases short, with 16 bases between. The CDR3 runs to 13 residues.

The chain is built from TRBV7-2 and TRBJ1-1; 7 bases line up with TRBD1. The CDR3 runs to 18 residues. Germline assignment: CDR1 SGHTA and CDR2 FQGNSA. The V and J ends lost 5 bases and 4 bases, in that order; junction bases with no gene match: 19. This CDR3 reads CASSQRGGRGRVVTEAFF. The CDR3, as DNA: TGTGCCAGCAGCCAAAGGGGAGGGAGGGGGCGGGTTGTCACTGAAGCTTTCTTT.

The chain combines TRBV28 with TRBJ2-7; D possibly matches TRBD1 or TRBD2 (5 bases each). CDR1 and CDR2 from the germline V gene are MDHEN and SYDVKM. V was cut by 11 bases and J by 2 bases, with 16 bases left in between. CDR3 size: 13 residues. This CDR3 reads CAHGDPRAYEQYF. In DNA, the CDR3 is TGTGCCCACGGGGACCCCAGGGCCTACGAGCAGTACTTC.

This clonotype was counted at least ten times. This rearrangement joins TRBV7-8 to TRBJ1-2, with D tentatively TRBD1 (6 bases). Trimming pared 4 bases from V and 8 bases from J, leaving 17 bases between. The CDR3 consists of 14 residues. Germline V gene data show CDR1 as SGHVS and CDR2 as FQNEAQ. The DNA of the CDR3 is TGTGCCAGCAGCTACCGACAGGAGTGCTGCGGCTACACCTTC. Its protein product is CASSYRQECCGYTF.

The CDR3 region is CASSPGTKLPYEQYF. In DNA form, the CDR3 reads TGTGCCAGCAGTCCGGGGACAAAATTACCCTACGAGCAGTACTTC. This chain uses TRBV12-3 or TRBV12-4 with TRBJ2-7; TRBD1 is a possible D gene (6 bases). The CDR3 is made up of 15 amino acids. V lost 5 bases, J lost 2 bases, and 16 bases lay in between.